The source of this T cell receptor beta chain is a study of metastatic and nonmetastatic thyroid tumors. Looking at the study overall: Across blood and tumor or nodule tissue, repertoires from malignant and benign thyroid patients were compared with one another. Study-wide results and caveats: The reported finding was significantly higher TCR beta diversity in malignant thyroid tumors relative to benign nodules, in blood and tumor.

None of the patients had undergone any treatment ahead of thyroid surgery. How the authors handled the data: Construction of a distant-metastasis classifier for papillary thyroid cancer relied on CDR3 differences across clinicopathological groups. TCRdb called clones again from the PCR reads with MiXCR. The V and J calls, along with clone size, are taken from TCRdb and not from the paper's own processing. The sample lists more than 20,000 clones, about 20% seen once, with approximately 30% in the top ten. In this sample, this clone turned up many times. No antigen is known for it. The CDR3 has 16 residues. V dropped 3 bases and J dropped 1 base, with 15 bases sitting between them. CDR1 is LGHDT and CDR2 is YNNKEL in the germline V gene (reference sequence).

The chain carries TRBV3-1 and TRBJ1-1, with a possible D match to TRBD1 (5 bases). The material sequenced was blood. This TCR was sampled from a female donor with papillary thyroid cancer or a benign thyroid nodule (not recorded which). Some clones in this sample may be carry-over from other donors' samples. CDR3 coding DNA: TGTGCCAGCAGCCATGGGACCGGGCAGGGGAACACTGAAGCTTTCTTT. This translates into CASSHGTGQGNTEAFF.